This entry concerns a single TCR beta chain. Its target is not known. TCRdb keeps only in-frame clones here, not all; method: immunoSEQ multiplex PCR. The sample holds roughly 56,000 clones; approximately 80% are singletons and the top ten take 2.5% to 3.5%. CDR1 MNHEY and CDR2 SVGAGI come from the germline V gene. The CDR3 length is 12 residues. Trimming pared 7 bases from V and 1 base from J, leaving 7 bases between. This record belongs to a study of vaccination effects on CD4 cells after COVID-19. An approximately 10-day culture period preceded the isolation of CD4+ T cells. This specimen consisted of CD4+ T cells from PBMCs cultured without peptide, obtained before COVID-19 vaccination. This receptor was obtained from a human donor who received a COVID-19 vaccine. J is TRBJ1-1 and V is TRBV6-5, with no clear D. CDR3 loop: CASNRANTEAFF. CDR3 in DNA: TGTGCCAGCAATCGGGCGAACACTGAAGCTTTCTTT.